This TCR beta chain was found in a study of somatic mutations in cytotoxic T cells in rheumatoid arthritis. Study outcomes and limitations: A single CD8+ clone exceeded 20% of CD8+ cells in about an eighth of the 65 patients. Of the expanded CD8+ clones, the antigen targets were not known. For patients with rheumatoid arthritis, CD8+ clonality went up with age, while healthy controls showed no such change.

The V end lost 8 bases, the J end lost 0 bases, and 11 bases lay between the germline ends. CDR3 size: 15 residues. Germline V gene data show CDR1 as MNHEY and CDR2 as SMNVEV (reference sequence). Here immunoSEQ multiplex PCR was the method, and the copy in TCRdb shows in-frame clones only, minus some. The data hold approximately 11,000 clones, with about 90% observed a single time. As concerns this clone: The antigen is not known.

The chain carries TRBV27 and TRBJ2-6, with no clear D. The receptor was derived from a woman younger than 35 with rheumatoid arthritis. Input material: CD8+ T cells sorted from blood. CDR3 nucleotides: TGTGCCAGCCGCAACCCGGGCTCTGGGGCCAACGTCCTGACTTTC. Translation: CASRNPGSGANVLTF.